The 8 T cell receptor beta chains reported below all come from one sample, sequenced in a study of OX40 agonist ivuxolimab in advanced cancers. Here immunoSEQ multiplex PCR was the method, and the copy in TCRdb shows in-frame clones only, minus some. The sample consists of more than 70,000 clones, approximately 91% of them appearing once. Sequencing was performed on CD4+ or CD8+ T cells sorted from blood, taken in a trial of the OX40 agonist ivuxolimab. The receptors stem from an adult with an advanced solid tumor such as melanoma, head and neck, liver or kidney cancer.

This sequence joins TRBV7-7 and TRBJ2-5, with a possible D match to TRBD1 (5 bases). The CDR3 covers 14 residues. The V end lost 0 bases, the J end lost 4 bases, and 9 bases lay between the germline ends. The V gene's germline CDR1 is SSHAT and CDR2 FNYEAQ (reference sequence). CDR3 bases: TGTGCCAGCAGCTTAGCGTTAGGGGCAGAGACCCAGTACTTC. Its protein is CASSLALGAETQYF.

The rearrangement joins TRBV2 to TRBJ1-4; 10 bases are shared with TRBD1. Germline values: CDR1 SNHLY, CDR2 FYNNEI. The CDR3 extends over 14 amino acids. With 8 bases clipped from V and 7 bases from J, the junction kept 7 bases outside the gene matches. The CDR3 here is CASHSGTGVEKLFF. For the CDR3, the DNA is TGTGCCAGCCACTCCGGGACAGGGGTTGAAAAACTGTTTTTT.

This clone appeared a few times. For the CDR3, the DNA is TGTGCCAGCAGCCAGACCAGGGCAGTAAACTATGGCTACACCTTC. It translates to CASSQTRAVNYGYTF. The chain employs TRBV7-9 and TRBJ1-2; TRBD1 is a possible D gene (5 bases). The CDR3 runs 15 residues. Trimming removed 5 bases from V and 2 bases from J, with 15 bases in between. Germline loops: CDR1 SEHNR, CDR2 FQNEAQ (reference sequence).

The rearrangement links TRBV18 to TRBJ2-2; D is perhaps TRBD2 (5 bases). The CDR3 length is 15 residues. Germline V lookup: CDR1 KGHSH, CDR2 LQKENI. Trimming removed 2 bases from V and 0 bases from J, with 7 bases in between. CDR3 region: CASSPELANTGELFF. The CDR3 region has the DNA TGTGCCAGCTCACCAGAACTAGCGAACACCGGGGAGCTGTTTTTT.

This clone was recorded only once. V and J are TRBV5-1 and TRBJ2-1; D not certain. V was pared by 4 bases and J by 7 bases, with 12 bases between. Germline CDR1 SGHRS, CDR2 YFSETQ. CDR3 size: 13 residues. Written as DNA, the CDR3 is TGCGCCAGCAGCCTACGGCAGGCAAATGAGCAGTTCTTC. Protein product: CASSLRQANEQFF.

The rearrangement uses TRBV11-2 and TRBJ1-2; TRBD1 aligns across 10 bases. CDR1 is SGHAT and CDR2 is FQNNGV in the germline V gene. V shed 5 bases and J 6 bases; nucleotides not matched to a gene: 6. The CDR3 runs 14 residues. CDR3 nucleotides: TGTGCCAGCAGCCGAGGACAGGGGGAACATGGCTACACCTTC. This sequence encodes CASSRGQGEHGYTF.

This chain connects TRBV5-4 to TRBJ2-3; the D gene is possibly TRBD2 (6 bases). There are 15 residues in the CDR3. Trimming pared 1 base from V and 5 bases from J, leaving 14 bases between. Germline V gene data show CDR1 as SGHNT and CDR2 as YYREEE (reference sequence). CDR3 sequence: CASSLRTGAQDTQYF. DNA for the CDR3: TGTGCCAGCAGCTTGAGGACGGGAGCCCAAGATACGCAGTATTTT.

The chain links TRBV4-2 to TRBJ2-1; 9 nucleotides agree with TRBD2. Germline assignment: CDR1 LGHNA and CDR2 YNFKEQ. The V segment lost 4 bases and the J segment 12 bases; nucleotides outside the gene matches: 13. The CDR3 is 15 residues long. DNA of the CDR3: TGTGCCAGCAGCCCTAACGCAGCGGGACTAGCTCGGCAGTTCTTC. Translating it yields CASSPNAAGLARQFF.